The 21 T cell receptor beta chains reported below all come from one sample, sequenced in a study of cytomegalovirus exposure and HLA in healthy donors. A multiplex PCR was run with 60 Vbeta primers and 13 Jbeta primers. TCRdb's table, derived via immunoSEQ multiplex PCR, lists solely in-frame clones and lacks some. The table has some 250,000 clones, about 86% seen once. Material: PBMCs. The receptors originated from a woman aged 55-70 years in good health and CMV-seropositive.

Only a few counts were recorded for this clone. CDR3 sequence (DNA): TGTGCCTCAAAGGCGGGCCCTAATGAAAAACTGTTTTTT. It is translated as CASKAGPNEKLFF. This chain connects TRBV30 to TRBJ1-4; D not certain. The CDR3 is 13 amino acids. V lost 7 bases and J 3 bases, leaving 12 bases between the germline ends. Per the germline V gene, CDR1 is GTSNPN and CDR2 is SVGIG (reference sequence).

The rearrangement uses TRBV6-6 and TRBJ1-1; maybe TRBD1 (6 bases). V was cut by 6 bases and J by 2 bases, with 16 bases left in between. CDR3 length: 15 amino acids. The germline gives CDR1 MNHNY, CDR2 SVGAGI (reference sequence). CDR3 DNA: TGTGCCAGCAGCAATACACAGGGAGCCAACACTGAAGCTTTCTTT. As protein: CASSNTQGANTEAFF.

The chain carries TRBV9 and TRBJ2-3, with 8 bases that match TRBD2. This CDR3 is built from 16 residues. V lost 0 bases and J lost 0; bases outside the gene matches: 3. Germline loops: CDR1 SGDLS, CDR2 YYNGEE. The CDR3 bases are TGTGCCAGCAGCGTAGGGGCTAGCGGGAGCACAGATACGCAGTATTTT. Translated: CASSVGASGSTDTQYF.

The rearrangement joins TRBV11-2 to TRBJ2-7, with 10 positions matching TRBD1. The CDR3 length is 15 residues. Germline values: CDR1 SGHAT, CDR2 FQNNGV. V lost 5 bases to trimming and J lost 4 bases; unmatched junction nucleotides: 8. CDR3 nucleotides: TGTGCCAGCAGCACCGGGACAGGGGCGGGGTACGAGCAGTACTTC. Protein product: CASSTGTGAGYEQYF.

V gene TRBV13 combines with J gene TRBJ1-1; TRBD1 aligns across 7 bases. This CDR3 has 17 amino acids. The V gene's germline CDR1 is PRHDT and CDR2 FYEKMQ (reference sequence). The trim removed 5 bases at V and 4 bases at J, leaving 16 bases unmatched. The CDR3 sequence: CASSQNGRGAFVTEAFF. Written as DNA, the CDR3 is TGTGCCAGCAGCCAAAACGGCAGGGGGGCTTTTGTCACTGAAGCTTTCTTT.

The chain employs TRBV12-2 and TRBJ1-4. TRBV12-2 is classified as a pseudogene. CDR3 size: 16 residues. The CDR3 coding sequence is TGTGCAAGTCGCCTCCCTGGGACTCGGCTGACCGAAAAACTGTTTTTT. Residues: CASRLPGTRLTEKLFF.

V gene TRBV6-5 combines with J gene TRBJ2-7; D gene uncertain. The germline V gene encodes CDR1 MNHEY and CDR2 SVGAGI. This CDR3 has 16 amino acids. Trimming took off 2 bases at V and 2 bases at J, with 16 bases between the two ends. The CDR3 here is CASSYDVANHPYEQYF. The CDR3 region has the DNA TGTGCCAGCAGTTACGATGTCGCGAATCACCCCTACGAGCAGTACTTC.

The rearrangement uses TRBV5-4 and TRBJ1-2; D perhaps matches TRBD1 (5 bases). The CDR3 loop spans 15 amino acids. Deletions cut 4 bases from V and 4 bases from J, with 17 bases between. The germline CDR1 and CDR2 sequences are SGHNT and YYREEE (reference sequence). The CDR3 coding sequence is TGTGCCAGCAGCCAGGGCAGGGTTTCCGGCTATGGCTACACCTTC. Amino acids: CASSQGRVSGYGYTF.

The chain recombines TRBV7-9 with TRBJ2-2; 8 nucleotides line up with TRBD2. Germline-derived CDR1 and CDR2 are SEHNR and FQNEAQ (reference sequence). The CDR3 spans 18 residues. Unmatched junction bases numbered 15, after V lost 4 bases and J lost 5 bases. CDR3 bases: TGTGCCAGCAGCTGGGGGGTGGAGCGGGAGCTTGGAACCGGGGAGCTGTTTTTT. Its translation is CASSWGVERELGTGELFF. Full variable domain (outside the CDR3, taken from reference TRBV7-9 and TRBJ2-2): DTGVSQNPRHKITKRGQNVTFRCDPISEHNRLYWYRQTLGQGPEFLTYFQNEAQLEKSRLLSDRFSAERPKGSFSTLEIQRTEQGDSAMYLCASSWGVERELGTGELFFGEGSRLTVL.

The chain links TRBV27 to TRBJ1-1; 9 bases line up with TRBD1. CDR3 length equals 15 residues. Trimming cost V 3 bases and J 1 base; bases outside gene matches: 3. The germline CDR1 and CDR2 sequences are MNHEY and SMNVEV (reference sequence). Written as DNA, the CDR3 is TGTGCCAGCAGTTTGGGACAGGGACGGAACACTGAAGCTTTCTTT. Protein: CASSLGQGRNTEAFF.

This sequence joins TRBV29-1 and TRBJ2-7; 13 bases line up with TRBD2. CDR1 SQVTM and CDR2 ANQGSEA come from the germline V gene. The CDR3 contains 17 residues. J gave up 7 bases and V 1 base, and 13 bases lay outside the gene matches. Here the CDR3 DNA reads TGCAGCGTTGAAGGGTGGGCTACTAGCGGGAGGGCCGATGAGCAGTACTTC. This codes for CSVEGWATSGRADEQYF.

A note on this clone: One end of the junction fails to match germline, which may point to a read error. The chain uses TRBV28 and TRBJ1-4; a possible D gene is TRBD1 (6 bases). The CDR3 is 12 residues long. The V gene's germline CDR1 is MDHEN and CDR2 SYDVKM. This CDR3 is CASSLKGGPPLF. The CDR3 DNA is TGTGCCAGCAGTTTAAAGGGGGGGCCGCCGTTATTT.

Only a few counts were recorded for this clone. The CDR3 is CSVIQGNGQPQHF. Written as DNA, the CDR3 is TGCAGCGTTATACAGGGTAATGGTCAGCCCCAGCATTTT. The chain employs TRBV29-1 and TRBJ1-5; perhaps TRBD1 as D (6 bases). The germline CDR1 and CDR2 sequences are SQVTM and ANQGSEA. This CDR3 region has 13 residues. Trimming pared 5 bases from V and 6 bases from J, leaving 14 bases between.

This chain joins TRBV5-6 and TRBJ1-1; D uncertain. The CDR3 runs to 12 residues. Per the germline V gene, CDR1 is SGHDT and CDR2 is YYEEEE. Trimming pared 6 bases from V and 7 bases from J, leaving 13 bases between. In nucleotides, the CDR3 is TGTGCCAGCACCTTTGCGGGGATTGAAGCTTTCTTT. Encoded protein: CASTFAGIEAFF.

This clone was seen once. This chain uses TRBV18 with TRBJ2-7; 7 bases match TRBD1. CDR3 size: 15 residues. J gave up 0 bases and V 2 bases, and 4 bases lay outside the gene matches. The germline V gene has CDR1 KGHSH and CDR2 LQKENI. CDR3 loop: CASSPRTGASYEQYF. The CDR3 DNA is TGTGCCAGCTCACCAAGGACAGGAGCCTCCTACGAGCAGTACTTC.

V usage is TRBV27 and J usage is TRBJ2-1; TRBD2 agrees at 13 bases. The ends lost 4 bases at V and 4 bases at J; junction bases unmatched: 4. CDR3 length: 16 amino acids. Germline-derived CDR1 and CDR2 are MNHEY and SMNVEV (reference sequence). For the CDR3, the DNA is TGTGCCAGCAGTTCTAGACTAGCGGGAGGATACAATGAGCAGTTCTTC. This translates into CASSSRLAGGYNEQFF.

V gene TRBV19 combines with J gene TRBJ2-1; 7 bases are a match to TRBD2. Germline values: CDR1 LNHDA, CDR2 SQIVND (reference sequence). Trimming removed 8 bases from V and 4 bases from J; junction bases left unmatched: 8. This CDR3 region has 14 residues. The CDR3 sequence is CASRPSGGYNEQFF. The CDR3 DNA reads as TGTGCCAGTCGTCCTTCCGGGGGGTACAATGAGCAGTTCTTC. The full variable domain, completed using reference TRBV19 and TRBJ2-1, is DGGITQSPKYLFRKEGQNVTLSCEQNLNHDAMYWYRQDPGQGLRLIYYSQIVNDFQKGDIAEGYSVSREKKESFPLTVTSAQKNPTAFYLCASRPSGGYNEQFFGPGTRLTVL.

This sequence joins TRBV19 and TRBJ2-7, with D unclear. V lost 3 bases, J lost 0 bases, and 6 bases lay in between. Germline values: CDR1 LNHDA, CDR2 SQIVND (reference sequence). CDR3 size: 13 residues. The CDR3 region is CASSMENSYEQYF. Written as DNA, the CDR3 is TGTGCCAGTAGTATGGAGAACTCCTACGAGCAGTACTTC.

This rearrangement joins TRBV9 to TRBJ1-5; TRBD1 is a possible D gene (5 bases). The CDR3 runs to 14 residues. The V gene's germline CDR1 is SGDLS and CDR2 YYNGEE. V dropped 0 bases and J dropped 4 bases, with 8 bases sitting between them. The CDR3 spells CASSVDGANQPQHF. CDR3 sequence (DNA): TGTGCCAGCAGCGTAGATGGGGCTAATCAGCCCCAGCATTTT.

The V call is TRBV11-2, the J call TRBJ1-2, with TRBD1 as a possible D gene (6 bases). CDR3 length: 15 residues. CDR1 and CDR2 from the germline V gene are SGHAT and FQNNGV. V lost 4 bases and J 4 bases, leaving 16 bases between the germline ends. The CDR3 reads CASSSLQGRIYGYTF. In nucleotides, the CDR3 is TGTGCCAGCAGCTCGCTGCAGGGGAGAATCTATGGCTACACCTTC.

The rearrangement uses TRBV5-1 and TRBJ2-4; 7 bases are a match to TRBD1. Germline V CDR1 and CDR2: SGHRS, YFSETQ. The CDR3 is 12 amino acids. V shed 7 bases, J shed 5 bases, and the junction held 3 bases outside the gene matches. The chain's CDR3 is CASRDSENIQYF. The CDR3 region has the DNA TGCGCCAGCCGGGACAGTGAAAACATTCAGTACTTC.